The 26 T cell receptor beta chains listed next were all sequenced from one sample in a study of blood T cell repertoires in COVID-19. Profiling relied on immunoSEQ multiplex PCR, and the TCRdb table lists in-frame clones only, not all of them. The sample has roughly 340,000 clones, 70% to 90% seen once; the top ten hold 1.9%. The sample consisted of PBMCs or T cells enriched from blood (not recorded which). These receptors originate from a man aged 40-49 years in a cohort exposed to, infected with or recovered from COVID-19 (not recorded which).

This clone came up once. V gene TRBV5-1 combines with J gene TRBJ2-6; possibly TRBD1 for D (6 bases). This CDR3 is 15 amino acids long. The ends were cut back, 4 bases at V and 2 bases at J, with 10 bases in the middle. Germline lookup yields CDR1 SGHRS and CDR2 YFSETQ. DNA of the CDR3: TGCGCCAGCAGCATAAACAGGGCTGGGGCCAACGTCCTGACTTTC. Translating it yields CASSINRAGANVLTF.

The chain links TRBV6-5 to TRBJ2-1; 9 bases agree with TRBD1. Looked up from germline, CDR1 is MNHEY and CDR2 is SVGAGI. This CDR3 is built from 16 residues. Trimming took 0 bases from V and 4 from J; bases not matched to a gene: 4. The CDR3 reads CASSYSGQGSYNEQFF. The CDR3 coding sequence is TGTGCCAGCAGTTACTCGGGACAGGGAAGTTACAATGAGCAGTTCTTC.

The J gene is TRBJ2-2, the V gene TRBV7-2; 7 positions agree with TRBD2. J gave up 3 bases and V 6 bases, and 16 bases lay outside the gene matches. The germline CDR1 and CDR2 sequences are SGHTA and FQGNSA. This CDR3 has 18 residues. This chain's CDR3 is CASREPLGERGYTGELFF. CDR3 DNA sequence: TGTGCCAGCAGGGAACCGCTAGGAGAGCGGGGATACACCGGGGAGCTGTTTTTT. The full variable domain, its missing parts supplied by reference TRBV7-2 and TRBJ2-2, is GAGVSQSPSNKVTEKGKDVELRCDPISGHTALYWYRQSLGQGLEFLIYFQGNSAPDKSGLPSDRFSAERTGGSVSTLTIQRTQQEDSAVYLCASREPLGERGYTGELFFGEGSRLTVL.

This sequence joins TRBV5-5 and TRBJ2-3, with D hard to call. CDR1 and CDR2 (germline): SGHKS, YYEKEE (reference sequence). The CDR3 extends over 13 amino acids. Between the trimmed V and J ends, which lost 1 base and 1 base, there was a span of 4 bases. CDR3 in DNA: TGTGCCAGCAGCTTGCCCGGCACAGATACGCAGTATTTT. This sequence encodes CASSLPGTDTQYF.

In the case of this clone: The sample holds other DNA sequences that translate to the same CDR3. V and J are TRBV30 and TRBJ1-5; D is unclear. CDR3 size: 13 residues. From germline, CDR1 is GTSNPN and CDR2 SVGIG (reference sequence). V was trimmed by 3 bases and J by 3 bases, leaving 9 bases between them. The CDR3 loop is CAWSPGSNQPQHF. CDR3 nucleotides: TGTGCCTGGAGCCCGGGGTCCAATCAGCCCCAGCATTTT.

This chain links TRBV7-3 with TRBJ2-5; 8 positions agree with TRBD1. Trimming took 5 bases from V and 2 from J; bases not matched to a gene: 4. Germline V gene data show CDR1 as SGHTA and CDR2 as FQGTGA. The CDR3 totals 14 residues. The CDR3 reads CASSDRGQQETQYF. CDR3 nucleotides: TGTGCCAGCAGCGACAGGGGCCAACAAGAGACCCAGTACTTC. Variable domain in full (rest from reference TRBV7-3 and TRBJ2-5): GAGVSQTPSNKVTEKGKYVELRCDPISGHTALYWYRQSLGQGPEFLIYFQGTGAADDSGLPNDRFFAVRPEGSVSTLKIQRTERGDSAVYLCASSDRGQQETQYFGPGTRLLVL.

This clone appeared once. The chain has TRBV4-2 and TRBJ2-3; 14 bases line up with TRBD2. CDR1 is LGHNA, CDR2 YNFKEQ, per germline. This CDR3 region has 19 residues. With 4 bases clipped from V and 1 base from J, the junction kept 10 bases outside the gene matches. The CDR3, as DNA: TGTGCCAGCAGCCCCAGAGGGACTAGCGGGAGATTTGGCACAGATACGCAGTATTTT. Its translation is CASSPRGTSGRFGTDTQYF.

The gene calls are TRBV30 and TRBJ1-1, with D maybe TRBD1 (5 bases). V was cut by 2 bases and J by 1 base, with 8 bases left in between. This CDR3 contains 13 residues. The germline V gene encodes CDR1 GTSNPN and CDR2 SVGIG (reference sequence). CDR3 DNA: TGTGCCTGGAGTCAGGGCTCGAACACTGAAGCTTTCTTT. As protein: CAWSQGSNTEAFF.

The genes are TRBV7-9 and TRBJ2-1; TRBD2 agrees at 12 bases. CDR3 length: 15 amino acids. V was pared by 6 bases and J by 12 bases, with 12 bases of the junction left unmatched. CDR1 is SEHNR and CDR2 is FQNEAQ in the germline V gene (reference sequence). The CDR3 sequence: CASRSWTSGEVGQFF. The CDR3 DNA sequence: TGTGCCAGCAGGAGTTGGACTAGCGGGGAGGTTGGGCAGTTCTTC. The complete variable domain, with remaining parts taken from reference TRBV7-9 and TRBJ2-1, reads DTGVSQNPRHKITKRGQNVTFRCDPISEHNRLYWYRQTLGQGPEFLTYFQNEAQLEKSRLLSDRFSAERPKGSFSTLEIQRTEQGDSAMYLCASRSWTSGEVGQFFGPGTRLTVL.

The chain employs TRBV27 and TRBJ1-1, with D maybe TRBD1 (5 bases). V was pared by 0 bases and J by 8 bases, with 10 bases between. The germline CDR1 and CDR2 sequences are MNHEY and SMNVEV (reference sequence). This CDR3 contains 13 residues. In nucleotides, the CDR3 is TGTGCCAGCAGTTTATCGTCCAGGGCAGAAGCTTTCTTT. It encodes CASSLSSRAEAFF.

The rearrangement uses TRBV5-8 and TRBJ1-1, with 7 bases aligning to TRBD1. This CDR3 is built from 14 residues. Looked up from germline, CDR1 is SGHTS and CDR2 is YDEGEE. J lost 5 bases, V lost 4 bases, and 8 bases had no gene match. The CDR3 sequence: CASSRRQGGTEAFF. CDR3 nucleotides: TGTGCCAGCAGCCGGCGACAGGGTGGAACTGAAGCTTTCTTT. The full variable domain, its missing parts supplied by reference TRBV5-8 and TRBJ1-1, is EAGVTQSPTHLIKTRGQQATLRCSPISGHTSVYWYQQALGLGLQFLLWYDEGEERNRGNFPPRFSGRQFPNYSSELNVNALELEDSALYLCASSRRQGGTEAFFGQGTRLTVV.

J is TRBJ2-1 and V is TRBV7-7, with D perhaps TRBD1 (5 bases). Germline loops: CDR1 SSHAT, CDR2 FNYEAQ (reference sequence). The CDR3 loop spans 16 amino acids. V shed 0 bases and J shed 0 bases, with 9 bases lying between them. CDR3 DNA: TGTGCCAGCAGCTTAGCCCCGGACACCTCCTACAATGAGCAGTTCTTC. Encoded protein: CASSLAPDTSYNEQFF.

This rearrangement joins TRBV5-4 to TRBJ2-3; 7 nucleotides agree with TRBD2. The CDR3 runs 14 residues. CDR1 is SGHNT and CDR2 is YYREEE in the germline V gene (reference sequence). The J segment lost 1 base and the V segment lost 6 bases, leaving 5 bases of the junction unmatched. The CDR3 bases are TGTGCCAGCACCCAGCGGGATCGCACAGATACGCAGTATTTT. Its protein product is CASTQRDRTDTQYF. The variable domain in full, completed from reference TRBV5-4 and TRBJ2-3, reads ETGVTQSPTHLIKTRGQQVTLRCSSQSGHNTVSWYQQALGQGPQFIFQYYREEENGRGNFPPRFSGLQFPNYSSELNVNALELDDSALYLCASTQRDRTDTQYFGPGTRLTVL.

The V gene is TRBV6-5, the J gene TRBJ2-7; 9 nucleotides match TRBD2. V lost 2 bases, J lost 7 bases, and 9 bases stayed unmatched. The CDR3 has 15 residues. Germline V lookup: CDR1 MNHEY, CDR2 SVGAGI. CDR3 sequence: CASSYQAGGWREQYF. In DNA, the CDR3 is TGTGCCAGCAGTTACCAAGCGGGAGGCTGGAGGGAGCAGTACTTC.

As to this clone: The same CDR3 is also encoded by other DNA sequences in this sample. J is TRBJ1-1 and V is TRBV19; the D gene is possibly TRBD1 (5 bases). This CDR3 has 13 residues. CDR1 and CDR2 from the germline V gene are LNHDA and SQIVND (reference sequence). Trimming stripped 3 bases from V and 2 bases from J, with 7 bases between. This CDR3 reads CASSIQGNTEAFF. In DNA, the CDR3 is TGTGCCAGTAGTATTCAGGGTAACACTGAAGCTTTCTTT.

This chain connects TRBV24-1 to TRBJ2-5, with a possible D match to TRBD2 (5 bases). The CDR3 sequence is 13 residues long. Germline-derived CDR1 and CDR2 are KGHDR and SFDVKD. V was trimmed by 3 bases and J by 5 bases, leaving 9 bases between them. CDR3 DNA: TGTGCCACCAGTGATGGACTCGGGGAGACCCAGTACTTC. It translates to CATSDGLGETQYF.

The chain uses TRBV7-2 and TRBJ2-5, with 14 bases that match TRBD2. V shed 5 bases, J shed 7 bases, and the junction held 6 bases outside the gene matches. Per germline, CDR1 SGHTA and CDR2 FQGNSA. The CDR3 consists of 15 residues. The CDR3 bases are TGTGCCAGCAGCGTGGGACTAGCGGGAGTCGGGACCCAGTACTTC. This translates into CASSVGLAGVGTQYF.

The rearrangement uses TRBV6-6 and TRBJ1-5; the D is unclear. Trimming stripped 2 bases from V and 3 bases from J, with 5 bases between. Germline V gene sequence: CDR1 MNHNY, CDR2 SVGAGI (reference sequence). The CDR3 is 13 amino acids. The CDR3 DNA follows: TGTGCCAGCAGTTACCATTTCAATCAGCCCCAGCATTTT. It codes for CASSYHFNQPQHF.

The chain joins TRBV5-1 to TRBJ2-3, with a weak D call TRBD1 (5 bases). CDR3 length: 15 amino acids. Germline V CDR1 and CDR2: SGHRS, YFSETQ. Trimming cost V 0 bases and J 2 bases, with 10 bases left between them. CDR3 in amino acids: CASSLVPGSTDTQYF. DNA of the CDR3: TGCGCCAGCAGCTTGGTCCCAGGGTCCACAGATACGCAGTATTTT.

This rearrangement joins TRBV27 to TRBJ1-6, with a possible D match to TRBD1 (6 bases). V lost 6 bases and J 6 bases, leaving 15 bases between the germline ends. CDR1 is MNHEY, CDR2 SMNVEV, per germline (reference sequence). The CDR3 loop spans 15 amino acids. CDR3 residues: CASSDLQGPNSPLHF. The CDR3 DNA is TGTGCCAGCAGCGACTTACAGGGTCCTAATTCACCCCTCCACTTT.

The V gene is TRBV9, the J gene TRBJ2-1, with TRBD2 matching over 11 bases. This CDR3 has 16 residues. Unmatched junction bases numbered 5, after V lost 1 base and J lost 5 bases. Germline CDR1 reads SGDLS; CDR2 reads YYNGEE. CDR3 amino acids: CASSVSTSGTDNEQFF. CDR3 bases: TGTGCCAGCAGCGTATCGACTAGCGGGACTGACAATGAGCAGTTCTTC.

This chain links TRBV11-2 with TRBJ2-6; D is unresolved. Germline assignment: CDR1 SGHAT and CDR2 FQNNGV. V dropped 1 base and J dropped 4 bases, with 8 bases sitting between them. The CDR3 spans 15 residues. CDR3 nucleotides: TGTGCCAGCAGCTTAGGACTTTCAGGGGCCAACGTCCTGACTTTC. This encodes CASSLGLSGANVLTF.

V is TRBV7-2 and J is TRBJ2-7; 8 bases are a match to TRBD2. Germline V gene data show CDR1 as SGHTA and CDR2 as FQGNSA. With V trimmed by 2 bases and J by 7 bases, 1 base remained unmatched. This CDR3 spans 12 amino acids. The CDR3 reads CASSLLAGEQYF. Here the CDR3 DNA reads TGTGCCAGCAGCTTACTAGCGGGTGAGCAGTACTTC.

In DNA, the CDR3 is TGTGCCTGCCGAACCAGGGCGAGCTCCTATAATTCACCCCTCCACTTT. This sequence encodes CACRTRASSYNSPLHF. The V call is TRBV30, the J call TRBJ1-6; D perhaps matches TRBD1 (5 bases). The CDR3 covers 16 residues. Germline CDR1 GTSNPN, CDR2 SVGIG (reference sequence). With 6 bases removed from V and 0 bases from J, the gap between germline ends came to 15 bases.

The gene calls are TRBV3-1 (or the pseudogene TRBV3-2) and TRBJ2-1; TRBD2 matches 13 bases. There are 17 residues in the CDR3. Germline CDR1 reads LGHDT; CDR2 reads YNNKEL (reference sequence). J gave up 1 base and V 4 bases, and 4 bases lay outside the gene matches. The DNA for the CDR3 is TGTGCCAGCAGCCGTACTAGCGGGAGGGGGTCCTACAATGAGCAGTTCTTC. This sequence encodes CASSRTSGRGSYNEQFF.

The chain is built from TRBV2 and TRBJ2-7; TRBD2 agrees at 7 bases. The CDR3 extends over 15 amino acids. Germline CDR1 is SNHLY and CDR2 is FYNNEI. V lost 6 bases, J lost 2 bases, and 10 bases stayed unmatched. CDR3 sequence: CASSDGLGLTYEQYF. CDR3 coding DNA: TGTGCCAGCAGCGACGGACTAGGACTTACCTACGAGCAGTACTTC.